This entry is about one TCR beta chain. What antigen it recognizes has not been identified. No much larger clonotype is one base removed from it; base qualities were not supplied. A MiSeq instrument was used for deep resolution sequencing, which targeted depths ranging from 1 in 1 million up to 1 in 200,000 T cells, with coverage averaging 10x for each clonotype. The immunoSEQ hsTCRB Kit was used to generate TCR beta libraries. Per the authors' processing: Data were analyzed with ImmunoSEQ Data Assistant and ImmunoSEQ Analyzer, with V, D and J genes assigned per IMGT definitions. Clonality, which ranges from 0 to 1, was calculated as one minus the normalized Shannon entropy of productive rearrangement frequencies. Only overrepresented clonotypes making up at least 0.05% of the repertoire of each patient were included in the public clonotype analysis. Repertoires from 10 to 15 age-matched healthy donors in immuneACCESS were used as clonality controls. TCRdb mirrors the immuneACCESS table, restricted to in-frame sequences. Some clones are absent from its copies; in checked studies, under half trace to an unresolved V gene, and the reason for the others is unknown. V, J and clone size derive from that table, while D and trimming were established from the DNA sequence. For this sample the table gives some 30,000 clones, of which approximately 80% were detected only once. 51% of the sample goes to the ten largest clones.

This sample was taken from a study of cytotoxic CD8 clonotypes in ibrutinib-treated CLL (dated by TCRdb to the early 2020s). For the study in its entirety: The cohort had ten to twelve relapsed/refractory and more than 14 treatment-naive patients; 17 were IGHV unmutated. Responses were partial in approximately 24 patients and complete in 2; after median about 63 months follow-up, some 15 stayed in remission and about twelve progressed. The response samples were drawn at a median of roughly eleven months into treatment, with a range of about 6 to 40 months. An average of approximately 260,000 productive templates and 94,082 productive rearrangements was obtained per sample. Longitudinal samples were obtainable from about 30% of the roughly 86 participants in the trial. Cryopreserved peripheral blood mononuclear cells were obtained before treatment, at response, and at either sustained remission or disease progression. Patients were still on ibrutinib when every remission and progressive disease sample was collected.

Results and caveats for the whole study, not just this receptor: Sustained-remission and progressing patients did not have matched sampling times, and lymph node repertoires were not examined. Clonality rose at ibrutinib response, remained stable during sustained remission, and dropped back toward baseline at progression. Public clonotypes were rare and either shrank or stayed stable during treatment, and the rise in clonality at ibrutinib response reflected expansion of private clonotypes. Baseline clonality was found to be higher than that of age-matched healthy donors and was strongly correlated with circulating CD8+ T-cell counts.

For TCR beta library preparation, roughly 2 micrograms of genomic DNA was extracted from cryopreserved PBMCs. Longitudinal blood samples from CLL patients receiving ibrutinib monotherapy were subjected to high-throughput TCR beta sequencing. The patients were enrolled in a single-center, open-label phase 2 trial of ibrutinib monotherapy. Measured from the cysteine to the phenylalanine, the CDR3 is 16 residues long. The read is trimmed to its CDR3 DNA, 48 bases read in frame from base 1. Sequences LNHDA (CDR1) and SQIVND (CDR2) are obtained from the germline V gene (reference sequence). Compared with germline, V lacks 5 bases and J lacks 4 bases; bases without a gene match: 10.

The rearrangement joined TRBV19 to TRBJ2-3; 9 central bases correspond to TRBD1. This TCR derives from a human donor with chronic lymphocytic leukemia. Sequencing was performed on PBMCs, taken after 36 months of ibrutinib treatment. The CDR3 sequence is CASSSTPGQGPDTQYF. In nucleotide form, the sequence is TGTGCCAGTAGTTCAACGCCGGGACAGGGTCCAGATACGCAGTATTTT.